These 29 T cell receptor beta chains came from one sample sequenced in a study of T cell repertoires in cytomegalovirus infection. Their specific antigens are unknown. TCRdb re-derived calls from the reads in MiXCR, one entry per CDR3 protein. This sample carries roughly 160,000 distinct CDR3 sequences, less than 25% of them seen once, and the ten largest clones take about 25%. Source: CD8+ T cells from cultured PBMCs, taken from culture after CMV antigen stimulation. These receptors originate from a human donor in good health (CMV status not recorded). Some clones in this sample may be carry-over from other donors' samples.

This clonotype was seen only a few times. This sequence joins TRBV27 and TRBJ2-3; D is perhaps TRBD2 (6 bases). Trimming left V 5 bases short and J 7 bases short, with 13 bases between. Germline loops: CDR1 MNHEY, CDR2 SMNVEV (reference sequence). The CDR3 is made up of 13 amino acids. Written as DNA, the CDR3 is TGTGCCAGCAGTCCGGACTATGCTTATACGCAGTATTTT. It specifies CASSPDYAYTQYF.

This clonotype came up many times. This rearrangement joins TRBV23-1 to TRBJ2-3, with 7 nucleotides matching TRBD2. TRBV23-1 is an ORF, and what it does is uncertain. V lost 2 bases, J lost 0 bases, and 8 bases stayed unmatched. This CDR3 comprises 17 residues. The CDR3 reads CASSQPSAGRSTDTQYF. The CDR3 nucleotides are TGCGCCAGCAGTCAACCGTCAGCGGGGAGGAGCACAGATACGCAGTATTTT.

This clonotype appeared a few times. The chain employs TRBV7-6 and TRBJ2-7; weak D call: TRBD1 (6 bases). Per the germline V gene, CDR1 is SGHVS and CDR2 is FNYEAQ. Trimming pared 5 bases from V and 2 bases from J, leaving 19 bases between. The CDR3 length is 16 residues. The CDR3 spells CASSDSTTGVAYEQYF. The CDR3 DNA reads TGTGCCAGCAGCGACTCTACGACAGGCGTCGCCTACGAGCAGTACTTC.

This clonotype was picked up a small number of times. The chain uses TRBV2 and TRBJ1-1; TRBD1 matches 8 bases. CDR3 length equals 16 residues. Germline V gene lookup returns CDR1 SNHLY and CDR2 FYNNEI. Trimming removed 3 bases from V and 4 bases from J; junction bases left unmatched: 10. The CDR3 nucleotides read TGTGCCAGCAGTGAGATCCAAGGACAGGGTTTCACTGAAGCTTTCTTT. It is translated as CASSEIQGQGFTEAFF.

The rearrangement links TRBV6-5 to TRBJ1-2, with D unresolved. The CDR3 has 14 amino acids. Trimming removed 0 bases from V and 3 bases from J, with 8 bases in between. Germline V gene data show CDR1 as MNHEY and CDR2 as SVGAGI. In DNA, the CDR3 is TGTGCCAGCAGTTACTCGAGTCTCCACTATGGCTACACCTTC. Protein sequence: CASSYSSLHYGYTF.

This chain links TRBV12-3 or TRBV12-4 with TRBJ2-5; D call uncertain. V lost 3 bases and J lost 5, with 16 bases in between. The CDR3 is 15 residues long. Here the CDR3 DNA reads TGTGCCAGCAGTTTGGGCGCCCCCCCAGTGGAGACCCAGTACTTC. Its protein product is CASSLGAPPVETQYF.

This clonotype turned up a few times. The chain links TRBV7-6 to TRBJ2-3; TRBD2 matches at 8 bases. J gave up 1 base and V 4 bases, and 10 bases lay outside the gene matches. The CDR3 length is 17 residues. Looked up from germline, CDR1 is SGHVS and CDR2 is FNYEAQ. CDR3 DNA sequence: TGTGCCAGCAGCTGGTTGTTCGGGGGGGAGCGCACAGATACGCAGTATTTT. Protein sequence: CASSWLFGGERTDTQYF.

This sequence joins TRBV20-1 and TRBJ1-6; D is ambiguous. V shed 0 bases and J shed 0 bases, with 12 bases lying between them. CDR3 length: 17 amino acids. The germline V gene encodes CDR1 DFQATT and CDR2 SNEGSKA (reference sequence). CDR3: CSARDRESSSYNSPLHF. DNA for the CDR3: TGCAGTGCTAGAGATCGGGAGTCGAGCTCCTATAATTCACCCCTCCACTTT.

This clonotype was seen more than once but under ten times. This chain links TRBV11-2 with TRBJ2-2, with unresolved D. This CDR3 is built from 14 residues. The germline V gene encodes CDR1 SGHAT and CDR2 FQNNGV. Trimming left V 1 base short and J 6 bases short, with 9 bases between. Here the CDR3 reads CASSLVGLPGELFF. The CDR3 coding sequence is TGTGCCAGCAGCTTAGTAGGGTTACCCGGGGAGCTGTTTTTT.

V and J are TRBV12-3 or TRBV12-4 and TRBJ2-1; 9 bases match TRBD1. The CDR3 totals 15 residues. V was pared by 7 bases and J by 8 bases, with 12 bases of the junction left unmatched. This CDR3 is CASIQGTGPEDEQFF. The CDR3 coding sequence is TGTGCCAGCATTCAGGGGACAGGGCCCGAGGATGAGCAGTTCTTC.

Only a few counts were recorded for this clonotype. J is TRBJ1-1 and V is TRBV6-8; D call uncertain. CDR1 and CDR2 from the germline V gene are MNHGY and SAAAGT. V shed 2 bases and J shed 7 bases, with 5 bases lying between them. CDR3 length equals 11 residues. The CDR3 coding sequence is TGTGCCAGCAGTTACCAACTTGAAGCTTTCTTT. Translation: CASSYQLEAFF.

This clonotype was recorded a few times. The J gene is TRBJ2-5, the V gene TRBV7-2; D not certain. Trimming took 2 bases from V and 5 from J, leaving 12 bases between them. The CDR3 consists of 14 residues. Germline V gene lookup returns CDR1 SGHTA and CDR2 FQGNSA. The CDR3 loop reads CASSLIYSDETQYF. The CDR3 DNA reads TGTGCCAGCAGCTTAATCTACAGTGATGAGACCCAGTACTTC.

A few counts support this clonotype. The CDR3 loop is CASSLAGITDTQYF. As DNA, the CDR3 is TGTGCCAGCAGCTTAGCGGGCATCACAGATACGCAGTATTTT. V is TRBV7-6 and J is TRBJ2-3, with D hard to call. Germline-derived CDR1 and CDR2 are SGHVS and FNYEAQ. The CDR3 totals 14 residues. The V end was cut by 0 bases, the J end by 2 bases, with 6 bases between.

This sequence joins TRBV20-1 and TRBJ2-5, with TRBD2 matching 11 bases. The trim removed 2 bases at V and 0 bases at J, leaving 14 bases unmatched. Germline V CDR1 and CDR2: DFQATT, SNEGSKA (reference sequence). This CDR3 is built from 19 residues. This CDR3 reads CSARLRTSGSLTDQETQYF. In nucleotides, the CDR3 is TGCAGTGCTAGACTACGGACTAGCGGGTCTCTAACAGACCAAGAGACCCAGTACTTC.

This clonotype was found a few times. The chain carries TRBV28 and TRBJ2-7; 9 bases map to TRBD2. CDR3 length: 13 amino acids. Germline assignment: CDR1 MDHEN and CDR2 SYDVKM. V gave up 4 bases and J gave up 9 bases; unmatched junction bases: 7. The CDR3 DNA reads TGTGCCAGCAGTTCCCTAGCGGGGTCTACGCAGTACTTC. Amino acids: CASSSLAGSTQYF.

V gene TRBV10-2 combines with J gene TRBJ2-4; unclear D gene. V shed 6 bases and J shed 5 bases, with 5 bases lying between them. Germline V gives CDR1 WSHSY, CDR2 SAAADI. The CDR3 consists of 11 residues. The CDR3 DNA reads as TGCGCCAGCAGGCAGCAAAACATTCAGTACTTC. Translation gives CASRQQNIQYF.

V usage is TRBV7-9 and J usage is TRBJ2-7; the D is unclear. Germline assignment: CDR1 SEHNR and CDR2 FQNEAQ (reference sequence). The ends were cut back, 5 bases at V and 0 bases at J, with 5 bases in the middle. CDR3 length: 12 amino acids. The CDR3 DNA reads as TGTGCCAGCAGCCCCGTCTCCTACGAGCAGTACTTC. Translating it yields CASSPVSYEQYF.

The V gene is TRBV7-2, the J gene TRBJ1-5; D is ambiguous. Looked up from germline, CDR1 is SGHTA and CDR2 is FQGNSA. Trimming removed 1 base from V and 1 base from J, with 8 bases in between. The length of the CDR3 is 15 residues. CDR3 amino acids: CASSLGAVSNQPQHF. CDR3 coding DNA: TGTGCCAGCAGCTTAGGGGCGGTAAGCAATCAGCCCCAGCATTTT.

The chain links TRBV6-2 or TRBV6-3 to TRBJ2-7; D possibly corresponds to TRBD1 (6 bases). Germline CDR1 reads MNHEY; CDR2 reads SVGEGT. The CDR3 is 17 amino acids. V was trimmed by 8 bases and J by 0 bases, leaving 23 bases between them. The CDR3: CASRKRTDYYSSYEQYF. CDR3 DNA: TGTGCCAGCCGAAAACGGACAGACTATTATAGCTCCTACGAGCAGTACTTC.

The chain uses TRBV7-9 and TRBJ1-1; D is undetermined. The CDR3 loop spans 15 amino acids. V was shortened by 4 bases and J by 1 base, with 13 bases between the two germline ends. Germline CDR1 is SEHNR and CDR2 is FQNEAQ (reference sequence). CDR3 in DNA: TGTGCCAGCAGCTCCCCGTCGGGCGGGAACACTGAAGCTTTCTTT. Protein: CASSSPSGGNTEAFF.

The gene calls are TRBV6-6 and TRBJ2-2; tentatively, D is TRBD2 (5 bases). CDR3 length: 15 residues. Trimming left V 5 bases short and J 5 bases short, with 15 bases between. Germline V gives CDR1 MNHNY, CDR2 SVGAGI (reference sequence). In DNA, the CDR3 is TGTGCCAGCAGTGGCAGGACTGTGGGGACCGGGGAGCTGTTTTTT. As protein: CASSGRTVGTGELFF.

The sample holds a few counts of this clonotype. The chain employs TRBV2 and TRBJ2-5, with D possibly TRBD2 on 6 matching bases. Germline assignment: CDR1 SNHLY and CDR2 FYNNEI. The germline V and J ends were trimmed by 6 bases and 7 bases, with 18 bases remaining between them. CDR3 size: 14 residues. In DNA form, the CDR3 reads TGTGCCAGCAGCAATGGGGGGACGCACAGGACCCAGTACTTC. Translation gives CASSNGGTHRTQYF.

The chain joins TRBV6-1 to TRBJ2-7, with 7 positions matching TRBD1. The CDR3 extends over 15 amino acids. The germline V gene has CDR1 MNHNS and CDR2 SASEGT. The junction had 5 bases not matched to a gene; V was cut back by 1 base and J by 2 bases. DNA for the CDR3: TGTGCCAGCAGTGAAGGGACAGGTTCGACCTACGAGCAGTACTTC. It is translated as CASSEGTGSTYEQYF.

The gene calls are TRBV7-9 and TRBJ1-1; perhaps TRBD1 as D (5 bases). This CDR3 contains 13 residues. Germline V gene lookup returns CDR1 SEHNR and CDR2 FQNEAQ (reference sequence). V gave up 2 bases and J gave up 5 bases, with 9 bases separating them. The CDR3 reads CASSLPQGTEAFF. CDR3 DNA sequence: TGTGCCAGCAGCTTACCGCAGGGAACTGAAGCTTTCTTT.

This sequence joins TRBV25-1 and TRBJ2-2; D call uncertain. The V gene's germline CDR1 is MGHDK and CDR2 SYGVNS. V lost 5 bases to trimming and J lost 6 bases, with 7 bases between them. The CDR3 is made up of 12 amino acids. The CDR3 loop reads CASSLSAGELFF. The CDR3 DNA reads TGTGCCAGCAGTCTATCGGCCGGGGAGCTGTTTTTT.

V gene TRBV7-9 combines with J gene TRBJ2-7; D unclear. Germline assignment: CDR1 SEHNR and CDR2 FQNEAQ (reference sequence). Trimming cost V 4 bases and J 3 bases, with 7 bases left between them. CDR3 length: 12 residues. As DNA, the CDR3 is TGTGCCAGCAGCTCGAGGAACTACGAGCAGTACTTC. Translation: CASSSRNYEQYF.

This clonotype was picked up many times. This CDR3 is CASRYIGQDFYNEQFF. DNA for the CDR3: TGTGCCAGCAGGTATATAGGGCAGGACTTTTACAATGAGCAGTTCTTC. V is TRBV6-2 or TRBV6-3 and J is TRBJ2-1; weak D call: TRBD2 (5 bases). Germline CDR1 and CDR2: MNHEY and SVGEGT. The CDR3 extends over 16 amino acids. Trimming removed 6 bases from V and 4 bases from J, with 19 bases in between.

This clonotype was detected once. The chain uses TRBV9 and TRBJ2-7; 8 bases align to TRBD2. Per germline, CDR1 SGDLS and CDR2 YYNGEE. The length of the CDR3 is 15 residues. V trimming: 4 bases; J trimming: 2 bases; junction bases outside the gene matches: 8. The CDR3 DNA follows: TGTGCCAGCAGCCCAGGCGGGGGGACTACCTACGAGCAGTACTTC. Protein sequence: CASSPGGGTTYEQYF.

This chain connects TRBV28 to TRBJ2-5, with TRBD1 matching over 7 bases. Looked up from germline, CDR1 is MDHEN and CDR2 is SYDVKM. The CDR3 sequence is 14 residues long. Losses at the gene ends were 5 bases for V and 1 base for J; bases not matched to a gene: 4. CDR3 sequence: CASSAGTAQETQYF. The CDR3 DNA reads as TGTGCCAGCAGTGCTGGGACAGCCCAAGAGACCCAGTACTTC.